The 13 T cell receptor beta chains below come from one sample, sequenced in a study of identical twins. TCRdb ran MiXCR on the 5' RACE reads and lists one entry per CDR3 protein. Of 500,000 to 600,000 distinct CDR3 sequences in the sample, around 20% were seen once. The same data also contributed to another study, on T cells expressing NK-cell markers.

The specimen sequenced was CD4+ T cells sorted from blood. The receptor source for this set is a woman in her late teens or twenties in good health.

The V and J genes are TRBV10-2 and TRBJ2-1; 10 nucleotides line up with TRBD2. Looked up from germline, CDR1 is WSHSY and CDR2 is SAAADI. J was trimmed by 7 bases and V by 6 bases; bases with no gene match: 12. This CDR3 spans 16 amino acids. CDR3 amino acids: CASSRTGTSVSNEQFF. The CDR3 nucleotides read TGCGCCAGCAGCAGGACCGGGACTAGCGTGTCGAATGAGCAGTTCTTC.

V and J are TRBV30 and TRBJ1-5, with D unresolved. Germline V lookup: CDR1 GTSNPN, CDR2 SVGIG (reference sequence). The CDR3 is 13 residues long. V was trimmed by 0 bases and J by 5 bases, leaving 8 bases between them. CDR3 in amino acids: CAWSVREDQPQHF. The CDR3 coding sequence is TGTGCCTGGAGTGTACGAGAAGATCAGCCCCAGCATTTT.

The chain carries TRBV5-1 and TRBJ1-4; 8 bases align to TRBD1. Germline loops: CDR1 SGHRS, CDR2 YFSETQ. The CDR3 loop spans 16 amino acids. V was pared by 2 bases and J by 0 bases, with 3 bases of the junction left unmatched. The CDR3 sequence: CASSLQGVATNEKLFF. CDR3 in DNA: TGCGCCAGCAGCTTACAGGGGGTGGCAACTAATGAAAAACTGTTTTTT.

This clonotype was counted at least ten times. The chain employs TRBV12-3 or TRBV12-4 and TRBJ2-7; a possible D gene is TRBD1 (6 bases). Trimming removed 2 bases at V and 0 bases at J, with 11 bases between. The length of the CDR3 is 15 residues. The DNA of the CDR3 is TGTGCCAGCAGTTTAAACGGACAGAGCTCCTACGAGCAGTACTTC. Translation: CASSLNGQSSYEQYF.

V and J are TRBV29-1 and TRBJ1-4; D perhaps matches TRBD1 (6 bases). Germline V gives CDR1 SQVTM, CDR2 ANQGSEA. V lost 7 bases, J lost 5 bases, and 14 bases lay in between. The CDR3 totals 13 residues. The CDR3 DNA is TGCAGCGCGAACGGGGGGCGAAATGAAAAACTGTTTTTT. This sequence encodes CSANGGRNEKLFF. Looking up the rest from reference TRBV29-1 and TRBJ1-4 gives the full variable domain: SAVISQKPSRDICQRGTSLTIQCQVDSQVTMMFWYRQQPGQSLTLIATANQGSEATYESGFVIDKFPISRPNLTFSTLTVSNMSPEDSSIYLCSANGGRNEKLFFGSGTQLSVL.

The chain carries TRBV27 and TRBJ2-7; 7 nucleotides match TRBD1. Looked up from germline, CDR1 is MNHEY and CDR2 is SMNVEV (reference sequence). CDR3 length: 16 residues. J lost 2 bases, V lost 5 bases, and 12 bases had no gene match. CDR3 in DNA: TGTGCCAGCAGTCCTTGGCTCGGACAGGCGACCTACGAGCAGTACTTC. Protein sequence: CASSPWLGQATYEQYF.

The genes are TRBV27 and TRBJ1-1; D unclear. Trimming pared 3 bases from V and 6 bases from J, leaving 11 bases between. The CDR3 covers 13 residues. CDR1 MNHEY and CDR2 SMNVEV come from the germline V gene (reference sequence). For the CDR3, the DNA is TGTGCCAGCAGTTTCCCGGACGGGGCTGAAGCTTTCTTT. Translated, it gives CASSFPDGAEAFF.

This clonotype occurred many times. The chain joins TRBV12-3 or TRBV12-4 to TRBJ1-5; unclear D gene. Trimming shortened V by 2 bases and J by 6 bases, and 5 bases separated the two germline ends. The CDR3 has 12 residues. CDR3 in amino acids: CASSLSSQPQHF. The CDR3 nucleotides are TGTGCCAGCAGTTTATCCTCTCAGCCCCAGCATTTT.

This clonotype was observed a handful of times. This sequence joins TRBV10-3 and TRBJ1-2; the D is unclear. With 6 bases removed from V and 1 base from J, the gap between germline ends came to 3 bases. The CDR3 is made up of 11 amino acids. The germline V gene encodes CDR1 ENHRY and CDR2 SYGVKD. In DNA, the CDR3 is TGTGCCATCAGGGATAACTATGGCTACACCTTC. Protein sequence: CAIRDNYGYTF.

The CDR3 region has the DNA TGTGCCAGCAGTTATGGGCACGGAGCTAACTATGGCTACACCTTC. This gives the protein CASSYGHGANYGYTF. The chain couples TRBV6-5 to TRBJ1-2; D gene ambiguous. Per germline, CDR1 MNHEY and CDR2 SVGAGI. The CDR3 runs to 15 residues. V dropped 3 bases and J dropped 0 bases, with 11 bases sitting between them.

There are a few counts of this clonotype. The V and J genes are TRBV20-1 and TRBJ2-7; D is possibly TRBD2 (6 bases). From germline, CDR1 is DFQATT and CDR2 SNEGSKA (reference sequence). V shed 3 bases and J shed 3 bases, with 12 bases lying between them. The CDR3 has 13 amino acids. The DNA of the CDR3 is TGCAGTGCTAGCGTTGCGGGGCGCTACGAGCAGTACTTC. Translated: CSASVAGRYEQYF.

This clonotype occurred many times. The CDR3 loop reads CASSRQGPNYGYTF. The CDR3 bases are TGTGCCAGCAGTAGACAGGGCCCCAACTATGGCTACACCTTC. This sequence joins TRBV12-3 or TRBV12-4 and TRBJ1-2, with 7 bases identical to TRBD1. V was clipped by 5 bases and J by 2 bases; unmatched bases: 5. The CDR3 totals 14 residues.

This clonotype showed up just a few times. The chain combines TRBV29-1 with TRBJ1-1; D ambiguous. The CDR3 length is 13 residues. The ends were cut back, 4 bases at V and 0 bases at J, with 9 bases in the middle. CDR1 SQVTM and CDR2 ANQGSEA come from the germline V gene. The CDR3 is CSVGPHMNTEAFF. In nucleotides, the CDR3 is TGCAGCGTTGGCCCACATATGAACACTGAAGCTTTCTTT.